Given below is one TCR beta chain in context. Its antigen is still unknown. This table comes from immunoSEQ multiplex PCR, and its TCRdb copy is limited to in-frame clones, with some not included. The repertoire holds about 120,000 clones, with 85% to 90% as singletons. CDR1 SGDLS and CDR2 YYNGEE come from the germline V gene. This CDR3 spans 17 amino acids. Trimming removed 3 bases from V and 0 bases from J, with 17 bases in between. This specimen belongs to a study of a mutant IDH1 vaccine in newly diagnosed glioma. Background on the study: The study started vaccination 4-6 weeks after radiotherapy alone, or with temozolomide cycles. Males made up about 60% and females roughly 38% of treated patients, whose mean age was roughly 40 years. Therapy received beforehand was radiotherapy, temozolomide, or both, with most patients given both.

Time point described: week 11, during vaccination. What each vaccine dose contained was 300 ug of mutant IDH1 20-mer peptide, accompanied by topical imiquimod. The source is a woman aged 45-65 years with glioma. The starting material was PBMCs, obtained from a glioma patient whose treatment included an IDH1 peptide vaccine. The rearrangement joins TRBV9 to TRBJ2-3; tentatively, D is TRBD1 (6 bases). CDR3 sequence (DNA): TGTGCCAGCAGCGCCGGACAGTTTTCGACTAGCACAGATACGCAGTATTTT. Translating gives CASSAGQFSTSTDTQYF.